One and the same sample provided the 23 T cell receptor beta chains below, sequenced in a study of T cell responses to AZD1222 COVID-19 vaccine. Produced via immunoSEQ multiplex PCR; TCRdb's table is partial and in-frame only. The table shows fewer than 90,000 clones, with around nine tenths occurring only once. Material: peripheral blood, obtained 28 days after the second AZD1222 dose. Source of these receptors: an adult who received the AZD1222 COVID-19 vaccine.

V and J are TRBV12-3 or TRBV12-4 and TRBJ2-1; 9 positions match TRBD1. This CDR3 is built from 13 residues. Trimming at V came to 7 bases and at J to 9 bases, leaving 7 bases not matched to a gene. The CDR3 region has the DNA TGTGCCAGCACTGTTGACAGGGGGATTGAGCAGTTCTTC. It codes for CASTVDRGIEQFF.

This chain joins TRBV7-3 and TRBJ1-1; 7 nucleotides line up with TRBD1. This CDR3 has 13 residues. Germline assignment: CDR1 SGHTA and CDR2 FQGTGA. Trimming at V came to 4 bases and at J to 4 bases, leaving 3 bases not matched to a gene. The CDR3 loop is CASSSDRSTEAFF. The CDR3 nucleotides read TGTGCCAGCAGCTCGGACAGGAGCACTGAAGCTTTCTTT.

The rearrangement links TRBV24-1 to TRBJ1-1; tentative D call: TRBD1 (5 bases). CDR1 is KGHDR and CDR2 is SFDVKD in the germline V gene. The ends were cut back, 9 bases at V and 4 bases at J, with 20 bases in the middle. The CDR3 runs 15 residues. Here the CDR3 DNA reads TGTGCCACCCTCAACGCCCCCACAGGATCCACTGAAGCTTTCTTT. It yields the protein CATLNAPTGSTEAFF.

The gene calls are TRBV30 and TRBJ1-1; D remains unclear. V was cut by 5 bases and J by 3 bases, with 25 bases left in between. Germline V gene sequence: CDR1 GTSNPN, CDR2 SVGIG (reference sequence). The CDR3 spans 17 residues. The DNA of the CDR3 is TGTGCCTGGTCCCAATGGGGATTAGTAGTCGATGACACTGAAGCTTTCTTT. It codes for CAWSQWGLVVDDTEAFF.

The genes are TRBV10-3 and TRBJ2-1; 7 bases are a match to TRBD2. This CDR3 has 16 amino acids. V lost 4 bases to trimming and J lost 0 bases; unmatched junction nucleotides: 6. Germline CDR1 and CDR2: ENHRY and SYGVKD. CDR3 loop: CAISAAGVGSYNEQFF. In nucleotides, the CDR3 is TGTGCCATCAGTGCCGCGGGAGTAGGCTCCTACAATGAGCAGTTCTTC.

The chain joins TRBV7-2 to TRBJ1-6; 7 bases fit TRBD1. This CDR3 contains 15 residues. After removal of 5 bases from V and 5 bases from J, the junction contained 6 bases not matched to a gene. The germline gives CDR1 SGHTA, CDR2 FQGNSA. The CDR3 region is CASSRDSVNNSPLHF. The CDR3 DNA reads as TGTGCCAGCAGCAGGGACAGCGTTAATAATTCACCCCTCCACTTT.

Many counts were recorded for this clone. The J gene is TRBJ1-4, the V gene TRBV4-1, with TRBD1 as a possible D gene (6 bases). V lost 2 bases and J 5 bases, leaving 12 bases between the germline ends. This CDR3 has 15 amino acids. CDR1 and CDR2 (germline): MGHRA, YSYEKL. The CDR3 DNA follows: TGCGCCAGCAGCCAAACTCCCGGGACAAATGAAAAACTGTTTTTT. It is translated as CASSQTPGTNEKLFF.

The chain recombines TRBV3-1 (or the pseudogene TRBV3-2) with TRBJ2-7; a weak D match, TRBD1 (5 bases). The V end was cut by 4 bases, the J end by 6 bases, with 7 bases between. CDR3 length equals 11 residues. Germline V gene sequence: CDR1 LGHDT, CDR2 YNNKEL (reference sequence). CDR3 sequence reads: CASSLQGEQYF. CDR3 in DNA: TGTGCCAGCAGCCTCCAGGGCGAGCAGTACTTC.

The CDR3, as DNA: TGTGCCAGCAGTTTATTTCCTCGGGCTAGCGGGGGGGGTGAGCAGTTCTTC. Translated, it gives CASSLFPRASGGGEQFF. This chain uses TRBV28 with TRBJ2-1; 12 positions match TRBD2. The CDR3 runs to 17 residues. V lost 1 base and J lost 9; bases outside the gene matches: 10. In germline, CDR1 is MDHEN, CDR2 SYDVKM.

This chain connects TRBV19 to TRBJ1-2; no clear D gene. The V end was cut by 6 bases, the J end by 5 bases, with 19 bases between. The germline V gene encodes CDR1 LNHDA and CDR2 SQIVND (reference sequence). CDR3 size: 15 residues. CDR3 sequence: CASRYKQADPYGYTF. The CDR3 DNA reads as TGTGCCAGTAGGTACAAACAAGCCGACCCGTATGGCTACACCTTC.

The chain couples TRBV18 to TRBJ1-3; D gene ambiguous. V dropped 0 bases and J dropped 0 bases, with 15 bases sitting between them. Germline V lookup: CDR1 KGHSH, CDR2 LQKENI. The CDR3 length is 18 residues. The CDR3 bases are TGTGCCAGCTCACCACCTAAGTTAAATCAACTCTCTGGAAACACCATATATTTT. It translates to CASSPPKLNQLSGNTIYF.

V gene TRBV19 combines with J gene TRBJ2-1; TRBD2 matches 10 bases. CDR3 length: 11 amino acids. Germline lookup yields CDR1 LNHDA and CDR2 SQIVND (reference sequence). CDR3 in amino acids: CVSGGFNEQFF. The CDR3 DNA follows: TGTGTTAGCGGGGGGTTTAATGAGCAGTTCTTC.

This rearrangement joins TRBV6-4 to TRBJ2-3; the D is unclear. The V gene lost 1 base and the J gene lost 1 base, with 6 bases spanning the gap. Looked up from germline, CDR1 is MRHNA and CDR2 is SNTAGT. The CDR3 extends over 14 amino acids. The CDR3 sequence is CASSDFGGTDTQYF. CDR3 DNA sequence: TGTGCCAGCAGTGACTTTGGGGGCACAGATACGCAGTATTTT.

CDR3 amino acids: CASGLVVGTAIGYTF. For the CDR3, the DNA is TGTGCTAGTGGTTTGGTGGTCGGGACAGCGATCGGCTACACCTTC. The chain carries TRBV12-5 and TRBJ1-2, with 7 bases aligning to TRBD1. The CDR3 is 15 residues long. Unmatched junction bases numbered 9, after V lost 0 bases and J lost 8 bases. CDR1 and CDR2 (germline): LGHNT, FRNRAP.

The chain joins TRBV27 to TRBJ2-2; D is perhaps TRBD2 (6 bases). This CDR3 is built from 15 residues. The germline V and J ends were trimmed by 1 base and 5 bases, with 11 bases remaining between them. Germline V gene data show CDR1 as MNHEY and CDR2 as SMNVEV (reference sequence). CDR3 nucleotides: TGTGCCAGCAGTTTATTAGGCGGGAATACCGGGGAGCTGTTTTTT. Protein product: CASSLLGGNTGELFF.

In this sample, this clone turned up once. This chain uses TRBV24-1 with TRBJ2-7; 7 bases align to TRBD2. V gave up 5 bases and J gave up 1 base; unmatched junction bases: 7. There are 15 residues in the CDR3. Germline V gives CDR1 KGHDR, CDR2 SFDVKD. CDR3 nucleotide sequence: TGTGCCACCAGTGCCTCAGGGAGGGGATCCTACGAGCAGTACTTC. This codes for CATSASGRGSYEQYF.

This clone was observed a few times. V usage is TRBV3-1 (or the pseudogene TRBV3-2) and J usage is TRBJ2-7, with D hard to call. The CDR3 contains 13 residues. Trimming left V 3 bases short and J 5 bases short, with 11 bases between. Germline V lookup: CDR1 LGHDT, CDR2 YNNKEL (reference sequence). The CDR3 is CASSHLNSHEQYF. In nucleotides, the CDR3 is TGTGCCAGCAGCCACCTTAATTCACACGAGCAGTACTTC.

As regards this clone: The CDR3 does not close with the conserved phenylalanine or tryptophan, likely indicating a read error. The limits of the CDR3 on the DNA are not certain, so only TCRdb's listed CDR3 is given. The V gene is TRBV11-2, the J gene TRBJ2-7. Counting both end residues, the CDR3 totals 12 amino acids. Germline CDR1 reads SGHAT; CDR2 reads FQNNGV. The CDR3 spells CASSASLGGTTL.

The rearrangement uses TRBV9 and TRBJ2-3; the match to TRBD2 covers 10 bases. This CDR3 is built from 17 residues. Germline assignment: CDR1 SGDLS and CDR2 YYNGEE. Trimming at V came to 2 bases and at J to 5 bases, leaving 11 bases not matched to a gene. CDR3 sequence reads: CASSVFSGGAAGDTQYF. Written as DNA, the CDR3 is TGTGCCAGCAGCGTCTTCAGCGGGGGGGCCGCGGGAGATACGCAGTATTTT. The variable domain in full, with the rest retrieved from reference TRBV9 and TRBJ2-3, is DSGVTQTPKHLITATGQRVTLRCSPRSGDLSVYWYQQSLDQGLQFLIQYYNGEERAKGNILERFSAQQFPDLHSELNLSSLELGDSALYFCASSVFSGGAAGDTQYFGPGTRLTVL.

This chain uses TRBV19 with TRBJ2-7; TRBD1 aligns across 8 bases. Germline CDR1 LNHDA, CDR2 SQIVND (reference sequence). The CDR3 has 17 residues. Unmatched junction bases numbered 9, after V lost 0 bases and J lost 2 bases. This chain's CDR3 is CASSIEYAGTGAYEQYF. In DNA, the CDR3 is TGTGCCAGTAGTATAGAATATGCCGGGACAGGAGCCTACGAGCAGTACTTC.

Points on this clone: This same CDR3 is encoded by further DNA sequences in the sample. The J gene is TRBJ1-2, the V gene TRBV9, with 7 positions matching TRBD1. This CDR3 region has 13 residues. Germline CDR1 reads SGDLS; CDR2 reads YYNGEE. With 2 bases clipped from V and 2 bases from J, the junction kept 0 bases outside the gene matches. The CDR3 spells CASSVTGNYGYTF. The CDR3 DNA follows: TGTGCCAGCAGCGTGACAGGGAACTATGGCTACACCTTC.

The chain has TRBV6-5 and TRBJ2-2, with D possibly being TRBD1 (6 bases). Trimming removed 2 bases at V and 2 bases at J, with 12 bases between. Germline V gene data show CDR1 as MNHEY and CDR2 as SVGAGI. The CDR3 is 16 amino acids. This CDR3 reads CASSYLRGSNTGELFF. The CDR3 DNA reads TGTGCCAGCAGTTACCTCAGGGGCTCTAACACCGGGGAGCTGTTTTTT.

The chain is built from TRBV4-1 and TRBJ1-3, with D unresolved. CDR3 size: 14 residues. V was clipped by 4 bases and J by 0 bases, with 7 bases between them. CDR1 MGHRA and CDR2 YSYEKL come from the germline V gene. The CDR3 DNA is TGCGCCAGCAGCCTAAGAGGCTCTGGAAACACCATATATTTT. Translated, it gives CASSLRGSGNTIYF.